A single sample gave rise to the 26 T cell receptor beta chains below, sequenced in a study of T cell responses to AZD1222 COVID-19 vaccine. Assay: immunoSEQ multiplex PCR; the TCRdb copy retains only in-frame clones and omits some. Here the sample spans over 50,000 clones, 65% to 85% being singletons. The sequencing here drew on peripheral blood, taken on day 0 of AZD1222 vaccination. Every receptor here comes from an adult in good health.

The V call is TRBV7-9, the J call TRBJ1-1; D possibly corresponds to TRBD1 (6 bases). V lost 2 bases and J lost 1, with 11 bases in between. CDR3 length: 15 residues. Per the germline V gene, CDR1 is SEHNR and CDR2 is FQNEAQ (reference sequence). The CDR3 sequence is CASSLTGQRNTEAFF. The CDR3 DNA reads as TGTGCCAGCAGCTTAACGGGACAAAGGAACACTGAAGCTTTCTTT. Drawing the rest from reference TRBV7-9 and TRBJ1-1, the complete variable domain is DTGVSQNPRHKITKRGQNVTFRCDPISEHNRLYWYRQTLGQGPEFLTYFQNEAQLEKSRLLSDRFSAERPKGSFSTLEIQRTEQGDSAMYLCASSLTGQRNTEAFFGQGTRLTVV.

This chain links TRBV30 with TRBJ1-1; tentative D call: TRBD1 (5 bases). Germline V gene data show CDR1 as GTSNPN and CDR2 as SVGIG (reference sequence). The CDR3 spans 12 residues. Trimming stripped 8 bases from V and 2 bases from J, with 12 bases between. Written as DNA, the CDR3 is TGTGCCAGGGGACGGACAAACACTGAAGCTTTCTTT. Encoded protein: CARGRTNTEAFF.

The J gene is TRBJ1-1, the V gene TRBV4-2, with 8 bases aligning to TRBD1. With 2 bases clipped from V and 11 bases from J, the junction kept 7 bases outside the gene matches. CDR1 is LGHNA and CDR2 is YNFKEQ in the germline V gene. The CDR3 consists of 13 residues. This CDR3 is CASSQSGGGWAFF. The CDR3, as DNA: TGTGCCAGCAGCCAATCAGGGGGCGGTTGGGCTTTCTTT.

This clone was seen only once. The J gene is TRBJ2-4, the V gene TRBV6-5; D unclear. CDR1 and CDR2 (germline): MNHEY, SVGAGI. There are 14 residues in the CDR3. Deletions cut 4 bases from V and 1 base from J, with 8 bases between. The CDR3 loop is CASSSAGAKNIQYF. For the CDR3, the DNA is TGTGCCAGCAGTTCGGCTGGGGCCAAAAACATTCAGTACTTC.

This clone was seen only once. This chain uses TRBV3-1 (or the pseudogene TRBV3-2) with TRBJ2-7; 11 bases agree with TRBD2. CDR3 length: 16 amino acids. Germline CDR1 is LGHDT and CDR2 is YNNKEL (reference sequence). Trimming cost V 3 bases and J 6 bases; bases outside gene matches: 10. The CDR3 nucleotides are TGTGCCAGCAGCCAGAATGGAGTAGCGGGAGGGCCCGAGCAGTACTTC. Amino acids: CASSQNGVAGGPEQYF.

The chain employs TRBV5-1 and TRBJ1-1, with D possibly TRBD1 on 6 matching bases. CDR3 length equals 14 residues. Between the trimmed V and J ends, which lost 3 bases and 1 base, there was a span of 10 bases. Germline V gene sequence: CDR1 SGHRS, CDR2 YFSETQ. The DNA for the CDR3 is TGCGCCAGCAGCTCCCAGGACAGGAACACTGAAGCTTTCTTT. Translated: CASSSQDRNTEAFF.

The V and J genes are TRBV10-2 and TRBJ2-1, with 9 bases lining up with TRBD2. The CDR3 runs to 14 residues. V lost 9 bases and J lost 0; bases outside the gene matches: 3. The germline CDR1 and CDR2 sequences are WSHSY and SAAADI. CDR3 nucleotides: TGCGCCAGTCGACTAGCGGACTCCTACAATGAGCAGTTCTTC. It is translated as CASRLADSYNEQFF.

This chain joins TRBV5-6 and TRBJ2-5, with TRBD1 matching over 11 bases. J gave up 4 bases and V 4 bases, and 15 bases lay outside the gene matches. CDR1 SGHDT and CDR2 YYEEEE come from the germline V gene. The CDR3 is 18 residues long. For the CDR3, the DNA is TGTGCCAGCAGCCCACCCCCGCGGACAGGGGGCAGGGGAGAGACCCAGTACTTC. Translating gives CASSPPPRTGGRGETQYF.

The V call is TRBV14, the J call TRBJ2-5; 7 bases are shared with TRBD1. Germline V CDR1 and CDR2: SGHDN, FVKESK. The trim removed 4 bases at V and 1 base at J, leaving 6 bases unmatched. CDR3 length: 15 amino acids. The CDR3 region is CASSRNRGFQETQYF. The DNA for the CDR3 is TGTGCCAGCAGCCGTAACAGGGGATTCCAAGAGACCCAGTACTTC.

This clone was seen a handful of times. The rearrangement links TRBV14 to TRBJ1-3; D is perhaps TRBD1 (6 bases). This CDR3 comprises 16 residues. Germline CDR1 SGHDN, CDR2 FVKESK. V lost 1 base and J 1 base, leaving 11 bases between the germline ends. The CDR3 region is CASSQGDRWSGNTIYF. In nucleotides, the CDR3 is TGTGCCAGCAGCCAAGGCGACAGGTGGTCTGGAAACACCATATATTTT.

The chain carries TRBV7-2 and TRBJ2-3, with D hard to call. The germline V and J ends were trimmed by 6 bases and 2 bases, with 9 bases remaining between them. Germline CDR1 and CDR2: SGHTA and FQGNSA. This CDR3 has 13 amino acids. The CDR3 sequence: CASSGQITDTQYF. The CDR3 DNA follows: TGTGCCAGCAGTGGGCAGATCACAGATACGCAGTATTTT.

The rearrangement links TRBV29-1 to TRBJ1-3; 12 nucleotides agree with TRBD1. V was pared by 6 bases and J by 4 bases, with 4 bases of the junction left unmatched. This CDR3 is 14 amino acids long. Germline CDR1 and CDR2: SQVTM and ANQGSEA. DNA for the CDR3: TGCAGCGTGGGACAGGGGGCACAAGGAAACACCATATATTTT. It encodes CSVGQGAQGNTIYF.

The J gene is TRBJ2-5, the V gene TRBV10-3; D unclear. CDR3 length: 14 residues. Germline CDR1 ENHRY, CDR2 SYGVKD. V lost 2 bases and J lost 0, with 7 bases in between. CDR3 in amino acids: CAISEGKYQETQYF. For the CDR3, the DNA is TGTGCCATCAGTGAGGGGAAGTACCAAGAGACCCAGTACTTC.

The gene calls are TRBV5-1 and TRBJ2-5; D is possibly TRBD2 (6 bases). The germline gives CDR1 SGHRS, CDR2 YFSETQ. V was trimmed by 5 bases and J by 1 base, leaving 12 bases between them. This CDR3 is 14 amino acids long. For the CDR3, the DNA is TGCGCCAGCAGGGGGAGGCCTATCCAAGAGACCCAGTACTTC. It codes for CASRGRPIQETQYF.

The V gene is TRBV11-2, the J gene TRBJ2-5; the match to TRBD1 covers 8 bases. The CDR3 consists of 15 residues. Germline values: CDR1 SGHAT, CDR2 FQNNGV. Germline trimming cut 4 bases from V and 7 bases from J; bases unmatched to any gene: 11. The CDR3 DNA follows: TGTGCCAGCAGCTCAGGGACAGGCATGTTTGGGACCCAGTACTTC. Its protein is CASSSGTGMFGTQYF.

This clone was recorded a few times. This chain connects TRBV18 to TRBJ1-1; D is ambiguous. The germline V gene encodes CDR1 KGHSH and CDR2 LQKENI. This CDR3 contains 13 residues. V was cut by 1 base and J by 4 bases, with 7 bases left in between. The CDR3 nucleotides are TGTGCCAGCTCACCACGGGATTCCACTGAAGCTTTCTTT. Translation gives CASSPRDSTEAFF.

V is TRBV7-9 and J is TRBJ2-7; D possibly corresponds to TRBD2 (7 bases). CDR1 is SEHNR, CDR2 FQNEAQ, per germline (reference sequence). V was pared by 5 bases and J by 2 bases, with 19 bases between. There are 16 residues in the CDR3. CDR3 bases: TGTGCCAGCAGCCCGAGGGGGGGAGGGGAGCCCTACGAGCAGTACTTC. Protein product: CASSPRGGGEPYEQYF.

This chain connects TRBV4-2 to TRBJ2-7; 7 bases agree with TRBD2. Germline CDR1 and CDR2: LGHNA and YNFKEQ. This CDR3 contains 14 residues. V shed 4 bases, J shed 7 bases, and the junction held 10 bases outside the gene matches. Here the CDR3 DNA reads TGTGCCAGCAGCCCCCCCGCGGGAGTGGGGGAGCAGTACTTC. Translated: CASSPPAGVGEQYF.

The V call is TRBV28, the J call TRBJ1-1; tentatively, D is TRBD1 (6 bases). With 5 bases removed from V and 3 bases from J, the gap between germline ends came to 16 bases. Germline-derived CDR1 and CDR2 are MDHEN and SYDVKM. The CDR3 is made up of 15 amino acids. CDR3 nucleotide sequence: TGTGCCAGCAGTCTCCGGGGGACACCAGACACTGAAGCTTTCTTT. Translating it yields CASSLRGTPDTEAFF.

There are a few counts of this clone. The rearrangement uses TRBV4-1 and TRBJ1-2, with D hard to call. The CDR3 sequence is 14 residues long. Germline CDR1 reads MGHRA; CDR2 reads YSYEKL. Trimming cost V 7 bases and J 7 bases, with 19 bases left between them. As DNA, the CDR3 is TGCGCCAGCACATCCCTTACCCGCCTCGGTGGCTACACCTTC. It yields the protein CASTSLTRLGGYTF.

This rearrangement joins TRBV20-1 to TRBJ2-7, with 9 positions matching TRBD1. CDR3 size: 15 residues. V was clipped by 3 bases and J by 5 bases; unmatched bases: 11. Germline loops: CDR1 DFQATT, CDR2 SNEGSKA (reference sequence). The CDR3 DNA is TGCAGTGCTAGTGCTCCGACAGGGGGAAGCGACGAGCAGTACTTC. Residues: CSASAPTGGSDEQYF.

This rearrangement joins TRBV6-2 or TRBV6-3 to TRBJ1-1; 8 bases are shared with TRBD1. Germline CDR1 is MNHEY and CDR2 is SVGEGT. After removal of 5 bases from V and 3 bases from J, the junction contained 8 bases not matched to a gene. The length of the CDR3 is 15 residues. The chain's CDR3 is CASSDGQGVDTEAFF. CDR3 nucleotide sequence: TGTGCCAGCAGTGACGGACAGGGAGTAGACACTGAAGCTTTCTTT.

This clone was recorded only once. This rearrangement joins TRBV18 to TRBJ1-4; the match to TRBD1 covers 9 bases. CDR3 length equals 15 residues. With 4 bases clipped from V and 5 bases from J, the junction kept 5 bases outside the gene matches. Germline CDR1 is KGHSH and CDR2 is LQKENI. CDR3 in DNA: TGTGCCAGCTCACAATCCGGGACAGGGAATGAAAAACTGTTTTTT. Its translation is CASSQSGTGNEKLFF.

The chain is built from TRBV3-1 (or the pseudogene TRBV3-2) and TRBJ1-2, with D perhaps matching TRBD1 (6 bases). The CDR3 has 14 amino acids. Trimming removed 2 bases at V and 2 bases at J, with 9 bases between. Germline CDR1 reads LGHDT; CDR2 reads YNNKEL (reference sequence). The DNA for the CDR3 is TGTGCCAGCAGCCAACTACAGGGAAACTATGGCTACACCTTC. Amino acid sequence: CASSQLQGNYGYTF.

The V gene is TRBV7-2, the J gene TRBJ2-7, with TRBD2 as a possible D gene (6 bases). This CDR3 has 16 amino acids. Trimming took off 1 base at V and 7 bases at J, with 20 bases between the two ends. The germline V gene encodes CDR1 SGHTA and CDR2 FQGNSA. CDR3 loop: CASSLEVASIRGEQYF. Here the CDR3 DNA reads TGTGCCAGCAGCTTAGAGGTCGCTAGTATTCGGGGGGAGCAGTACTTC.

This rearrangement joins TRBV5-4 to TRBJ1-1, with TRBD1 matching 7 bases. The V segment lost 2 bases and the J segment 0 bases; nucleotides outside the gene matches: 7. CDR1 is SGHNT, CDR2 YYREEE, per germline (reference sequence). The CDR3 is made up of 16 amino acids. The DNA of the CDR3 is TGTGCCAGCAGCTTTGACAGGGTCTACATGAACACTGAAGCTTTCTTT. This encodes CASSFDRVYMNTEAFF.